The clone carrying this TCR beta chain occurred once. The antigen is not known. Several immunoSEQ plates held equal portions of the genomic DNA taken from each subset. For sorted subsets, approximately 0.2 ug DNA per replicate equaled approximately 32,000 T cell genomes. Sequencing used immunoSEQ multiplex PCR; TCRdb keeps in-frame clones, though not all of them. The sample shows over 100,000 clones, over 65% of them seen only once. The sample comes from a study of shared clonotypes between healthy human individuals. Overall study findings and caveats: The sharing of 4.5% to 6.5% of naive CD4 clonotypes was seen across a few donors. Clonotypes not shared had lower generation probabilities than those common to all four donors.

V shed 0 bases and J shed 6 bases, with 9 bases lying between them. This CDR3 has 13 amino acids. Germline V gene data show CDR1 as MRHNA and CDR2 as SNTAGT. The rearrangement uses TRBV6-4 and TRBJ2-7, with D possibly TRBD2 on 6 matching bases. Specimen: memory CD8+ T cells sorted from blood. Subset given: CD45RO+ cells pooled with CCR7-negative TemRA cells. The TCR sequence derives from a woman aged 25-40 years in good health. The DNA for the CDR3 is TGTGCCAGCAGTGACTCAGCGGAGGGCGAGCAGTACTTC. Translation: CASSDSAEGEQYF.